Below, 9 T cell receptor beta chains from the same sample are listed, as sequenced in a study of blood T cell repertoires in COVID-19. Data came from immunoSEQ multiplex PCR; TCRdb stores just in-frame clones and leaves some out. The sample yields around 100,000 clones, around four fifths seen once. Sequenced: peripheral blood. These receptors came from a woman aged 70-85 years with acute or convalescent COVID-19.

The DNA for the CDR3 is TGCGCCAGCAGCTTGATGGCAGACAATGAGCAGTTCTTC. Protein: CASSLMADNEQFF. The chain combines TRBV5-1 with TRBJ2-1; D unresolved. Trimming shortened V by 1 base and J by 5 bases, and 7 bases separated the two germline ends. The CDR3 length is 13 residues. CDR1 and CDR2 (germline): SGHRS, YFSETQ.

The CDR3 is CAWSRSNTEAFF. The CDR3 coding sequence is TGTGCCTGGAGCAGGTCTAACACTGAAGCTTTCTTT. The chain combines TRBV30 with TRBJ1-1, with unresolved D. V was pared by 3 bases and J by 2 bases, with 7 bases between. Germline V gene data show CDR1 as GTSNPN and CDR2 as SVGIG (reference sequence). The CDR3 sequence is 12 residues long. Drawing the rest from reference TRBV30 and TRBJ1-1, the complete variable domain is SQTIHQWPATLVQPVGSPLSLECTVEGTSNPNLYWYRQAAGRGLQLLFYSVGIGQISSEVPQNLSASRPQDRQFILSSKKLLLSDSGFYLCAWSRSNTEAFFGQGTRLTVV.

The J gene is TRBJ1-6, the V gene TRBV7-9; TRBD1 matches at 8 bases. Germline CDR1 and CDR2: SEHNR and FQNEAQ (reference sequence). V dropped 1 base and J dropped 10; count of bases not matched to a gene: 6. The CDR3 sequence is 15 residues long. The CDR3 protein is CASSLGVDRGSPLHF. The CDR3, as DNA: TGTGCCAGCAGCTTAGGGGTCGACAGGGGCTCACCCCTCCACTTT.

This clone was seen only once. The chain couples TRBV28 to TRBJ2-7; the D is unclear. V was trimmed by 6 bases and J by 6 bases, leaving 12 bases between them. The CDR3 spans 12 residues. CDR1 and CDR2 from the germline V gene are MDHEN and SYDVKM. The CDR3 here is CASSSVLPEQYV. DNA of the CDR3: TGTGCCAGCAGCTCTGTCCTCCCCGAGCAGTACGTC.

The chain is built from TRBV30 and TRBJ1-6; D is uncertain. Trimming took off 4 bases at V and 7 bases at J, with 11 bases between the two ends. CDR3 length: 13 amino acids. Per germline, CDR1 GTSNPN and CDR2 SVGIG (reference sequence). The CDR3 spells CAWTKGGNSPLHF. In DNA form, the CDR3 reads TGTGCCTGGACCAAGGGAGGGAATTCACCCCTCCACTTT.

The chain carries TRBV10-1 and TRBJ1-3; 8 nucleotides match TRBD1. The length of the CDR3 is 14 residues. V dropped 10 bases and J dropped 0; count of bases not matched to a gene: 5. Germline-derived CDR1 and CDR2 are WNHNN and SYGVQD (reference sequence). The CDR3 nucleotides read TGCGCCAACCGGACAGGGCTCTCTGGAAACACCATATATTTT. Its translation: CANRTGLSGNTIYF.

This chain links TRBV5-1 with TRBJ2-5, with 12 bases fitting TRBD1. The CDR3 has 18 amino acids. J was trimmed by 4 bases and V by 3 bases; bases with no gene match: 13. CDR1 and CDR2 (germline): SGHRS, YFSETQ. The CDR3 reads CASSSRDRGLEGRETQYF. CDR3 sequence (DNA): TGCGCCAGCAGCTCCCGGGACAGGGGGCTTGAGGGTCGAGAGACCCAGTACTTC.

The V gene is TRBV19, the J gene TRBJ1-2; D perhaps matches TRBD1 (5 bases). The germline V gene encodes CDR1 LNHDA and CDR2 SQIVND (reference sequence). The CDR3 sequence is 17 residues long. With 6 bases removed from V and 10 bases from J, the gap between germline ends came to 30 bases. The CDR3 is CASSRGTLDGWEDDYTF. CDR3 nucleotides: TGTGCCAGTAGCCGGGGGACTCTCGACGGGTGGGAGGATGACTACACCTTC. The variable domain in full, completed from reference TRBV19 and TRBJ1-2, reads DGGITQSPKYLFRKEGQNVTLSCEQNLNHDAMYWYRQDPGQGLRLIYYSQIVNDFQKGDIAEGYSVSREKKESFPLTVTSAQKNPTAFYLCASSRGTLDGWEDDYTFGSGTRLTVV.

The CDR3 nucleotides are TGTGCCAGCAGGAACGGACAAGGGCAAATTGAGCCCCAGCATTTT. Translation: CASRNGQGQIEPQHF. The rearrangement uses TRBV6-5 and TRBJ1-5; possible D gene TRBD1, 5 bases. Trimming cost V 6 bases and J 8 bases, with 20 bases left between them. Germline V gives CDR1 MNHEY, CDR2 SVGAGI. The CDR3 extends over 15 amino acids.